Presented here are 25 T cell receptor beta chains from one specimen sequenced in a study of blood T cell repertoires in COVID-19. TCRdb's table, derived via immunoSEQ multiplex PCR, lists solely in-frame clones and lacks some. The sample holds around 450,000 clones, roughly 87% seen once. Sequenced sample: PBMCs or T cells enriched from blood (not recorded which). All receptors derive from a woman under 30 with acute COVID-19.

This clone appeared a few times. This chain joins TRBV10-3 and TRBJ1-1, with D possibly TRBD1 on 5 matching bases. The CDR3 contains 12 residues. Germline V lookup: CDR1 ENHRY, CDR2 SYGVKD. The ends were cut back, 5 bases at V and 1 base at J, with 5 bases in the middle. The CDR3 is CAISTGNTEAFF. The DNA of the CDR3 is TGTGCCATCAGTACAGGGAACACTGAAGCTTTCTTT.

The CDR3 region is CASSTATGTYNSPLHF. The CDR3 region has the DNA TGTGCCAGCAGCACCGCGACAGGGACCTATAATTCACCCCTCCACTTT. The chain recombines TRBV7-2 with TRBJ1-6, with TRBD1 identical over 7 bases. The germline CDR1 and CDR2 sequences are SGHTA and FQGNSA. This CDR3 is built from 16 residues. After removal of 5 bases from V and 2 bases from J, the junction contained 6 bases not matched to a gene.

This rearrangement joins TRBV7-3 to TRBJ2-2, with no clear D. Per germline, CDR1 SGHTA and CDR2 FQGTGA. V lost 5 bases and J 6 bases, leaving 10 bases between the germline ends. This CDR3 region has 13 residues. The CDR3 reads CASSPRVSGELFF. The CDR3 bases are TGTGCCAGCAGCCCTCGGGTTTCCGGGGAGCTGTTTTTT.

This chain uses TRBV5-1 with TRBJ1-2; 8 positions match TRBD1. CDR1 is SGHRS and CDR2 is YFSETQ in the germline V gene. J gave up 8 bases and V 4 bases, and 7 bases lay outside the gene matches. This CDR3 region has 13 residues. CDR3 residues: CASSVTGGRGYTF. CDR3 nucleotide sequence: TGCGCCAGCAGCGTAACAGGGGGGAGAGGCTACACCTTC.

J is TRBJ1-4 and V is TRBV19; the D gene is possibly TRBD1 (5 bases). Between the trimmed V and J ends, which lost 3 bases and 3 bases, there was a span of 14 bases. CDR3 length: 16 amino acids. Germline assignment: CDR1 LNHDA and CDR2 SQIVND (reference sequence). The CDR3 here is CASSIHRPPSNEKLFF. As DNA, the CDR3 is TGTGCCAGTAGTATTCACAGGCCGCCTTCTAATGAAAAACTGTTTTTT.

This clone was seen once. The V call is TRBV19, the J call TRBJ1-2, with a possible D match to TRBD1 (6 bases). The germline V and J ends were trimmed by 3 bases and 0 bases, with 8 bases remaining between them. CDR3 length: 14 residues. Germline CDR1 is LNHDA and CDR2 is SQIVND (reference sequence). The CDR3 loop reads CASSIRGTNYGYTF. CDR3 DNA: TGTGCCAGTAGTATTAGGGGGACTAACTATGGCTACACCTTC.

The chain uses TRBV18 and TRBJ1-5; 7 nucleotides line up with TRBD1. Germline V gene sequence: CDR1 KGHSH, CDR2 LQKENI. The CDR3 has 17 residues. The V and J ends lost 4 bases and 0 bases, in that order; junction bases with no gene match: 9. The CDR3 sequence is CASSQAGGINSNQPQHF. The CDR3 DNA is TGTGCCAGCTCACAGGCAGGGGGGATAAATAGCAATCAGCCCCAGCATTTT. Drawing the rest from reference TRBV18 and TRBJ1-5, the complete variable domain is NAGVMQNPRHLVRRRGQEARLRCSPMKGHSHVYWYRQLPEEGLKFMVYLQKENIIDESGMPKERFSAEFPKEGPSILRIQQVVRGDSAAYFCASSQAGGINSNQPQHFGDGTRLSIL.

The V gene is TRBV5-1, the J gene TRBJ2-1; 7 bases line up with TRBD2. There are 16 residues in the CDR3. Germline V CDR1 and CDR2: SGHRS, YFSETQ. V lost 2 bases and J lost 5; bases outside the gene matches: 10. CDR3 nucleotide sequence: TGCGCCAGCAGCTTCACTAGCGCCAAGATTAACAATGAGCAGTTCTTC. It specifies CASSFTSAKINNEQFF.

The chain couples TRBV11-2 to TRBJ1-2; TRBD1 matches 8 bases. V gave up 0 bases and J gave up 1 base; unmatched junction bases: 7. Germline loops: CDR1 SGHAT, CDR2 FQNNGV. The CDR3 is 17 amino acids. CDR3 bases: TGTGCCAGCAGCTTAGAATTAACCAGGGGGCTTAACTATGGCTACACCTTC. It encodes CASSLELTRGLNYGYTF.

The rearrangement joins TRBV9 to TRBJ2-3; D gene ambiguous. From germline, CDR1 is SGDLS and CDR2 YYNGEE. The CDR3 runs to 14 residues. V lost 3 bases, J lost 6 bases, and 14 bases lay in between. CDR3 residues: CASSAPRVTDTQYF. CDR3 coding DNA: TGTGCCAGCAGCGCCCCCCGAGTCACGGATACGCAGTATTTT.

The rearrangement links TRBV30 to TRBJ2-2; D unclear. There are 11 residues in the CDR3. Trimming left V 1 base short and J 6 bases short, with 3 bases between. From germline, CDR1 is GTSNPN and CDR2 SVGIG (reference sequence). The CDR3 nucleotides are TGTGCCTGGAGTGAGCCCGGGGAGCTGTTTTTT. Translation gives CAWSEPGELFF.

This clone was picked up one time. The chain links TRBV6-5 to TRBJ2-1, with 13 bases identical to TRBD2. Germline CDR1 is MNHEY and CDR2 is SVGAGI. Trimming cost V 5 bases and J 7 bases; bases outside gene matches: 5. CDR3 size: 15 residues. For the CDR3, the DNA is TGTGCCAGCAGTAAAACTAGCGGGGGGGCGAATGAGCAGTTCTTC. It translates to CASSKTSGGANEQFF.

CDR3 sequence reads: CASSGQGAYNEQFF. The CDR3 DNA is TGTGCCAGCAGCGGACAGGGGGCCTACAATGAGCAGTTCTTC. The chain combines TRBV7-2 with TRBJ2-1; 10 bases match TRBD1. The length of the CDR3 is 14 residues. CDR1 is SGHTA and CDR2 is FQGNSA in the germline V gene. Trimming cost V 5 bases and J 2 bases; bases outside gene matches: 0.

This chain links TRBV9 with TRBJ2-1; 8 nucleotides line up with TRBD2. Looked up from germline, CDR1 is SGDLS and CDR2 is YYNGEE. V lost 2 bases, J lost 7 bases, and 2 bases stayed unmatched. CDR3 length equals 13 residues. The CDR3 DNA reads as TGTGCCAGCAGCGTGGGACTAGAAAATGAGCAGTTCTTC. It encodes CASSVGLENEQFF.

The CDR3 nucleotides are TGTGCCAGCATCGATAGAACAGAAGCTAACTATGGCTACACCTTC. Amino acid sequence: CASIDRTEANYGYTF. The chain links TRBV19 to TRBJ1-2; D gene uncertain. Germline values: CDR1 LNHDA, CDR2 SQIVND (reference sequence). This CDR3 contains 15 residues. V lost 9 bases and J lost 0, with 17 bases in between.

The CDR3 region has the DNA TGTGCCAGCAGTGACCCTAGCGGGAGCTCCTACGAGCAGTACTTC. This translates into CASSDPSGSSYEQYF. The chain links TRBV28 to TRBJ2-7, with TRBD2 matching 10 bases. This CDR3 has 15 residues. Trimming cost V 5 bases and J 0 bases; bases outside gene matches: 4. Germline CDR1 reads MDHEN; CDR2 reads SYDVKM.

This clone was observed once. The V call is TRBV19, the J call TRBJ2-1; tentative D call: TRBD2 (6 bases). This CDR3 contains 14 residues. Germline V lookup: CDR1 LNHDA, CDR2 SQIVND (reference sequence). V was shortened by 7 bases and J by 7 bases, with 17 bases between the two germline ends. The CDR3 protein is CASTGGANRNEQFF. The CDR3, as DNA: TGTGCCAGTACTGGAGGGGCGAATAGGAATGAGCAGTTCTTC.

CDR3 residues: CASSQDTDYGYTF. The CDR3 DNA sequence: TGTGCCAGCAGCCAAGATACGGACTATGGCTACACCTTC. The chain couples TRBV3-1 (or the pseudogene TRBV3-2) to TRBJ1-2; D is unclear. In germline, CDR1 is LGHDT, CDR2 YNNKEL (reference sequence). CDR3 length equals 13 residues. Deletions cut 0 bases from V and 3 bases from J, with 5 bases between.

In its sample, this clone was seen once. The CDR3 nucleotides read TGTGCCACCAGTGATTCCGGGAGGGTTGGCGAGCAGTACTTC. Its protein product is CATSDSGRVGEQYF. V is TRBV24-1 and J is TRBJ2-7; TRBD2 matches 8 bases. Trimming at V came to 2 bases and at J to 6 bases, leaving 5 bases not matched to a gene. In germline, CDR1 is KGHDR, CDR2 SFDVKD. CDR3 length: 14 residues.

This chain uses TRBV3-1 (or the pseudogene TRBV3-2) with TRBJ1-5, with 7 nucleotides matching TRBD1. CDR1 and CDR2 (germline): LGHDT, YNNKEL (reference sequence). The V and J ends lost 4 bases and 1 base, in that order; junction bases with no gene match: 13. This CDR3 spans 18 amino acids. The CDR3 sequence is CASSRGQKTKESNQPQHF. The CDR3 DNA follows: TGTGCCAGCAGCCGGGGACAGAAGACCAAGGAAAGCAATCAGCCCCAGCATTTT.

The count of this clone is one. The chain is built from TRBV5-6 and TRBJ1-5; the match to TRBD1 covers 8 bases. The CDR3 is 16 amino acids. V lost 1 base and J lost 3; bases outside the gene matches: 6. Germline V gene sequence: CDR1 SGHDT, CDR2 YYEEEE. The CDR3 loop is CASSLFPDRVNQPQHF. CDR3 DNA sequence: TGTGCCAGCAGCTTGTTTCCGGACAGGGTCAATCAGCCCCAGCATTTT.

The rearrangement uses TRBV7-9 and TRBJ1-1; D not resolved. V lost 4 bases and J 1 base, leaving 4 bases between the germline ends. There are 12 residues in the CDR3. The germline V gene has CDR1 SEHNR and CDR2 FQNEAQ (reference sequence). In nucleotides, the CDR3 is TGTGCCAGCAGCTCCAGGAACACTGAAGCTTTCTTT. The encoded protein is CASSSRNTEAFF.

The chain has TRBV5-1 and TRBJ2-2, with 10 bases aligning to TRBD2. The CDR3 length is 17 residues. In germline, CDR1 is SGHRS, CDR2 YFSETQ. With 1 base clipped from V and 6 bases from J, the junction kept 9 bases outside the gene matches. CDR3 residues: CASSLNPSGSSAGELFF. The CDR3 DNA reads as TGCGCCAGCAGCTTGAACCCTAGCGGGAGTTCGGCCGGGGAGCTGTTTTTT. The full variable domain, with the rest looked up from reference TRBV5-1 and TRBJ2-2, is KAGVTQTPRYLIKTRGQQVTLSCSPISGHRSVSWYQQTPGQGLQFLFEYFSETQRNKGNFPGRFSGRQFSNSRSEMNVSTLELGDSALYLCASSLNPSGSSAGELFFGEGSRLTVL.

CDR3 in DNA: TGTGCCAGCAGCTCAACAGGGTGGGCTGGAAACACCATATATTTT. This gives the protein CASSSTGWAGNTIYF. The chain carries TRBV7-9 and TRBJ1-3; tentatively, D is TRBD1 (6 bases). Trimming removed 4 bases from V and 2 bases from J, with 12 bases in between. Germline loops: CDR1 SEHNR, CDR2 FQNEAQ (reference sequence). The CDR3 sequence is 15 residues long. Full variable domain (rest looked up from reference TRBV7-9 and TRBJ1-3): DTGVSQNPRHKITKRGQNVTFRCDPISEHNRLYWYRQTLGQGPEFLTYFQNEAQLEKSRLLSDRFSAERPKGSFSTLEIQRTEQGDSAMYLCASSSTGWAGNTIYFGEGSWLTVV.

This chain uses TRBV20-1 with TRBJ2-5, with D possibly TRBD1 on 6 matching bases. V was pared by 4 bases and J by 13 bases, with 16 bases between. This CDR3 contains 11 residues. Germline loops: CDR1 DFQATT, CDR2 SNEGSKA (reference sequence). The CDR3 is CSATRGQLTYF. CDR3 coding DNA: TGCAGTGCTACCAGGGGCCAATTAACGTACTTC.